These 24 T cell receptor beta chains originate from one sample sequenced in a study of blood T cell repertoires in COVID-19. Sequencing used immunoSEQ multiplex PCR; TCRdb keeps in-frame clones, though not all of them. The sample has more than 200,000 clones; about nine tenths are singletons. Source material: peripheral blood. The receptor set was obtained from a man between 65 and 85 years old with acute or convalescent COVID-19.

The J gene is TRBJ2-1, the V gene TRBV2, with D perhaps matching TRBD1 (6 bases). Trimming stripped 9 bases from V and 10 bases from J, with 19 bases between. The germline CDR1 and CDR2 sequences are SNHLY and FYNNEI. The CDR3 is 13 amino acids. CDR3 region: CASGGSWGLEQFF. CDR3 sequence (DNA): TGTGCCAGTGGGGGCAGCTGGGGTTTAGAGCAGTTCTTC.

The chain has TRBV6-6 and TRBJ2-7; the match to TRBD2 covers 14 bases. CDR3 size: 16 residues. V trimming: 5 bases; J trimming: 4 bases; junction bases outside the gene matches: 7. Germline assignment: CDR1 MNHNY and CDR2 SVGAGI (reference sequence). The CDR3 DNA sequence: TGTGCCAGCAGTGTGGGACTAGCGGGAGTAGTTTACGAGCAGTACTTC. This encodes CASSVGLAGVVYEQYF.

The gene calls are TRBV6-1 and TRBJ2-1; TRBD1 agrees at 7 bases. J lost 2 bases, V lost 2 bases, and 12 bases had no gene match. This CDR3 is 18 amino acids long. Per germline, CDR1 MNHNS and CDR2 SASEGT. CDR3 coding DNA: TGTGCCAGCAGTGAATCCAGAACGCGGACAGGTACCTACAATGAGCAGTTCTTC. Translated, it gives CASSESRTRTGTYNEQFF.

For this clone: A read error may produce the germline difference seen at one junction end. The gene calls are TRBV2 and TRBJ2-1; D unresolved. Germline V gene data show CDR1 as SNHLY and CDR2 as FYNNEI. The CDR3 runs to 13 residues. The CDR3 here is CASSEDPLKPSIF. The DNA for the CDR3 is TGTGCCAGCAGTGAAGATCCCCTGAAGCCATCGATCTTC.

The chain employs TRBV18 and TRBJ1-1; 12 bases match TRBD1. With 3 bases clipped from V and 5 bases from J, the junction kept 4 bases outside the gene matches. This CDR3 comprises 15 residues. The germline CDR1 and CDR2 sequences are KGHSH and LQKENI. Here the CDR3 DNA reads TGTGCCAGCTCACCGGGGACAGGGGGCTTAACTGAAGCTTTCTTT. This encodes CASSPGTGGLTEAFF.

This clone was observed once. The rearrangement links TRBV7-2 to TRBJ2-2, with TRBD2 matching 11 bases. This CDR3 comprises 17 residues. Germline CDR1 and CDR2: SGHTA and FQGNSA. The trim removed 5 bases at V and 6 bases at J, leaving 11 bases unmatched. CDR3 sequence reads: CASSASPGLAVSGELFF. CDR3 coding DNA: TGTGCCAGCAGCGCGTCACCGGGACTAGCGGTTTCCGGGGAGCTGTTTTTT.

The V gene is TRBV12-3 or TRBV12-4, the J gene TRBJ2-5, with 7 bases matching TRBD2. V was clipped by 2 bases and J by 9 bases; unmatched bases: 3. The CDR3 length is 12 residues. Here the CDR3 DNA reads TGTGCCAGCAGTTTAACCACTAGCGCCCAGTACTTC. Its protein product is CASSLTTSAQYF.

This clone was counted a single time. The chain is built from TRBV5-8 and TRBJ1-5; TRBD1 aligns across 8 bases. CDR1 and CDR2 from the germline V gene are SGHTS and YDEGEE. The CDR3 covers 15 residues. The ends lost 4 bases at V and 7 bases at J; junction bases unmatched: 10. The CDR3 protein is CASSAGQGVPQPQHF. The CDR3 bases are TGTGCCAGCAGCGCCGGACAGGGAGTTCCCCAGCCCCAGCATTTT.

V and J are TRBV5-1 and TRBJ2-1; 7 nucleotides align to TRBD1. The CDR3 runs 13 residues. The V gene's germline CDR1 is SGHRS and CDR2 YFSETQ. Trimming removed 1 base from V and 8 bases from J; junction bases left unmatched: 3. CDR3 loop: CASSLLGGYEQFF. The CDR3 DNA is TGCGCCAGCAGCTTGTTAGGGGGCTATGAGCAGTTCTTC.

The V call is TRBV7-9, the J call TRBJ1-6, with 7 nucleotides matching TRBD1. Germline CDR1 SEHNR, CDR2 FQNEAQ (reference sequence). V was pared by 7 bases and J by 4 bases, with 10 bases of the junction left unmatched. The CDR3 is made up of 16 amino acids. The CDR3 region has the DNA TGTGCCAGCAAGAGAGGGTGGACAGGATATAATTCACCCCTCCACTTT. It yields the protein CASKRGWTGYNSPLHF.

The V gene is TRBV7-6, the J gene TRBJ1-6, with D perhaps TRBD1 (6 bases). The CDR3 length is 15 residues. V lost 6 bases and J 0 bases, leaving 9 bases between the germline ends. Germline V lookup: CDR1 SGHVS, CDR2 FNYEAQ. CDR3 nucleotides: TGTGCCAGCAGAGCGGACAGCTCCTATAATTCACCCCTCCACTTT. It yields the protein CASRADSSYNSPLHF.

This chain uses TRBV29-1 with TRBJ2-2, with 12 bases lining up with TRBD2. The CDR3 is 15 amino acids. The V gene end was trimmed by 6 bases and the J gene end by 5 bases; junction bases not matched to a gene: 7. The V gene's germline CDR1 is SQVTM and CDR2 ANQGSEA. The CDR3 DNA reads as TGCAGCGTAGTCCTAGCGGGAGGGCGGACCGGGGAGCTGTTTTTT. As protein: CSVVLAGGRTGELFF.

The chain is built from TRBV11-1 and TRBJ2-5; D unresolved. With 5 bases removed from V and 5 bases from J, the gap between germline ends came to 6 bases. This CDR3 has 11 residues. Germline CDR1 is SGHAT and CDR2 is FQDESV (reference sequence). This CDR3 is CASSQAETQYF. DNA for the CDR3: TGTGCCAGCAGCCAGGCGGAGACCCAGTACTTC.

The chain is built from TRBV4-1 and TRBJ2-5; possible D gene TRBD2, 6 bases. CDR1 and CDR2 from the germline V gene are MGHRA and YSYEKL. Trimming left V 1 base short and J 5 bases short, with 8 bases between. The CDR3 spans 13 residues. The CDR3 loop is CASSQVADETQYF. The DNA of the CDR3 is TGCGCCAGCAGCCAAGTAGCGGACGAGACCCAGTACTTC.

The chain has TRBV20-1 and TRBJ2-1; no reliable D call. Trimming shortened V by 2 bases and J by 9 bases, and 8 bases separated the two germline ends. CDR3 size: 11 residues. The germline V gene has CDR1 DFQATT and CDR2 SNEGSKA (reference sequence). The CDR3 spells CSARLRSEQFF. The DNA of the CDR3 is TGCAGTGCTAGACTTAGAAGTGAGCAGTTCTTC.

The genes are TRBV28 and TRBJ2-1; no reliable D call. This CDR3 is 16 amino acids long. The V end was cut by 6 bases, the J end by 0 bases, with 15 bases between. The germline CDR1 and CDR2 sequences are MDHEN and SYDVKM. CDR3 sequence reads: CASSFSGPSSYNEQFF. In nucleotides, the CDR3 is TGTGCCAGCAGCTTTTCAGGCCCAAGCTCCTACAATGAGCAGTTCTTC.

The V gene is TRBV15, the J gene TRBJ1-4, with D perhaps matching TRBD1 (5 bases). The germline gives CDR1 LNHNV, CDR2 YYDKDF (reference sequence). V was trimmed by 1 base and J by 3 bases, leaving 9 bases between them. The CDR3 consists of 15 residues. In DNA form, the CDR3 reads TGTGCCACCAGCAGAGTTAAGGGGCCTAATGAAAAACTGTTTTTT. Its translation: CATSRVKGPNEKLFF.

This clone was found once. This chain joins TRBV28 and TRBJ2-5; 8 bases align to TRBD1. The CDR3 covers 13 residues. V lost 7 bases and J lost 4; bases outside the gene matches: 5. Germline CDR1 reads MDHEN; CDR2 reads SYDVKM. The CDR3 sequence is CASTSTGAETQYF. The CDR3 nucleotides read TGTGCCAGCACCTCGACAGGGGCAGAGACCCAGTACTTC. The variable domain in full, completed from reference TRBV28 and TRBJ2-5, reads DVKVTQSSRYLVKRTGEKVFLECVQDMDHENMFWYRQDPGLGLRLIYFSYDVKMKEKGDIPEGYSVSREKKERFSLILESASTNQTSMYLCASTSTGAETQYFGPGTRLLVL.

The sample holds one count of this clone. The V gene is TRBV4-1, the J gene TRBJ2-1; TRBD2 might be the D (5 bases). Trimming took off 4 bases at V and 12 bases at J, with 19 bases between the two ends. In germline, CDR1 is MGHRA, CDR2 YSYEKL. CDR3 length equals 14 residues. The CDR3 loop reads CASSPDRVTRGQFF. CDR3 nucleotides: TGCGCCAGCAGCCCGGACCGCGTGACACGGGGGCAGTTCTTC.

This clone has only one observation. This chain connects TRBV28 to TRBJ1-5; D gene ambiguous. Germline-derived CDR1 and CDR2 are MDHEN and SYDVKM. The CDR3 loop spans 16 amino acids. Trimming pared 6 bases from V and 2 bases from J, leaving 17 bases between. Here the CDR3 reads CASSTYSSSRNQPQHF. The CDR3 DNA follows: TGTGCCAGCAGCACGTATTCCAGTTCCCGCAATCAGCCCCAGCATTTT.

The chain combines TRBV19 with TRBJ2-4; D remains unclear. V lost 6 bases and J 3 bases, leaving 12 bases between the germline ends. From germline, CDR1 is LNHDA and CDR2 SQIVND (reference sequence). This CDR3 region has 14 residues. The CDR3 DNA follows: TGTGCCAGTAGCCTAGACCTAAGCAAAAACATTCAGTACTTC. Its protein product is CASSLDLSKNIQYF. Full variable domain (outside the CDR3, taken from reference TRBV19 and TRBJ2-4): DGGITQSPKYLFRKEGQNVTLSCEQNLNHDAMYWYRQDPGQGLRLIYYSQIVNDFQKGDIAEGYSVSREKKESFPLTVTSAQKNPTAFYLCASSLDLSKNIQYFGAGTRLSVL.

CDR3 nucleotide sequence: TGTGCCAGCAGCTCCATACTTACTAGCACAGATACGCAGTATTTT. Translated, it gives CASSSILTSTDTQYF. The chain links TRBV13 to TRBJ2-3; D remains unclear. With 4 bases removed from V and 0 bases from J, the gap between germline ends came to 11 bases. Germline CDR1 PRHDT, CDR2 FYEKMQ (reference sequence). This CDR3 has 15 amino acids.

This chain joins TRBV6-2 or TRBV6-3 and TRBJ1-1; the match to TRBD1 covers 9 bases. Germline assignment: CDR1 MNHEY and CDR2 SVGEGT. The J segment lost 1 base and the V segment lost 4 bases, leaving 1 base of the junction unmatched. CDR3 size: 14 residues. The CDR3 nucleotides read TGTGCCAGCAGTTTGGACAGGGGGAACACTGAAGCTTTCTTT. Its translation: CASSLDRGNTEAFF.

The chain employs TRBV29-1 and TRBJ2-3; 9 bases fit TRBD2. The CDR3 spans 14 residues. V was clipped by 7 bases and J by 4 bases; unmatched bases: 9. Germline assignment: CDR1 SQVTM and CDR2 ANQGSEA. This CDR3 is CSASAGGNADTQYF. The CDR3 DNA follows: TGCAGCGCTTCAGCGGGGGGCAACGCAGATACGCAGTATTTT.